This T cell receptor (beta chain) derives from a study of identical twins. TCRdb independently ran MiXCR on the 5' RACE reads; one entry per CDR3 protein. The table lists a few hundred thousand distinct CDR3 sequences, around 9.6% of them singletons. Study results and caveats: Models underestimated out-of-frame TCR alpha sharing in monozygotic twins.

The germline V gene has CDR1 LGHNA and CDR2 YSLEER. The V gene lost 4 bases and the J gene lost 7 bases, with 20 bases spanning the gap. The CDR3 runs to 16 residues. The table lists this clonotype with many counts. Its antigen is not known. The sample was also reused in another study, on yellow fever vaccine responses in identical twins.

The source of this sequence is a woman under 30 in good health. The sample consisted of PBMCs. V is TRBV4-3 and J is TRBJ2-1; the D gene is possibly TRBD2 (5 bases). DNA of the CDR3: TGCGCCAGCAGCCCGGGGTCTATTGGAGCGGATAATGAGCAGTTCTTC. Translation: CASSPGSIGADNEQFF.